The clone carrying this TCR beta chain was seen more than once but under ten times. The antigen is not known. With 0 bases removed from V and 0 bases from J, the gap between germline ends came to 9 bases. Germline values: CDR1 DFQATT, CDR2 SNEGSKA (reference sequence). CDR3 length: 16 amino acids. The sample belongs to a study of identical twins. Study findings and constraints: Cord blood's abundant beta clonotypes had fewer insertions, unlike memory repertoires. Recombination models fit unrelated individuals' TCR alpha sharing but underestimated twins'.

TCRdb recomputed calls from the 5' RACE reads with MiXCR, one row per CDR3 protein. The sample consists of about 340,000 distinct CDR3 sequences, 9% to 15% of them appearing once. The same data also contributed to another study, on yellow fever vaccine responses in identical twins.

Specimen: CD8+ T cells sorted from blood. This sequence originates from a woman under 30 in good health. V usage is TRBV20-1 and J usage is TRBJ1-6; possibly TRBD1 for D (6 bases). The CDR3 spells CSARDRQVSYNSPLHF. CDR3 bases: TGCAGTGCTAGAGATCGACAGGTCTCCTATAATTCACCCCTCCACTTT.